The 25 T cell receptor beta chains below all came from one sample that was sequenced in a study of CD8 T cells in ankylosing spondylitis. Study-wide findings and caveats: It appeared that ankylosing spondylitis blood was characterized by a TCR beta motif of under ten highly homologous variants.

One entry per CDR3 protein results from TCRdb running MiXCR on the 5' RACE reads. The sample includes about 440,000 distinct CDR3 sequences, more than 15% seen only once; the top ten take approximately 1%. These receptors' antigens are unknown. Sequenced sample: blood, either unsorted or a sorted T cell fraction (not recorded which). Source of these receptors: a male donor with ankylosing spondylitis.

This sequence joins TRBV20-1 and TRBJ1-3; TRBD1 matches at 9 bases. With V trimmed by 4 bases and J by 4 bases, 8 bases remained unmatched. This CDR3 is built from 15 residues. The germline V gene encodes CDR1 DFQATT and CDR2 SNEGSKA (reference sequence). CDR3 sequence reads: CSATDRGKLGNTIYF. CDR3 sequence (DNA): TGCAGTGCTACCGACAGGGGGAAACTCGGAAACACCATATATTTT.

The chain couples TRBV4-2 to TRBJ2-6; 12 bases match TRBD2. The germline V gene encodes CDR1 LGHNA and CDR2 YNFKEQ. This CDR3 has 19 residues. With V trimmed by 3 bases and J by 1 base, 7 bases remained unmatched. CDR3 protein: CASSQERLAGASGANVLTF. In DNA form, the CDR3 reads TGTGCCAGCAGCCAGGAAAGACTAGCGGGAGCATCTGGGGCCAACGTCCTGACTTTC.

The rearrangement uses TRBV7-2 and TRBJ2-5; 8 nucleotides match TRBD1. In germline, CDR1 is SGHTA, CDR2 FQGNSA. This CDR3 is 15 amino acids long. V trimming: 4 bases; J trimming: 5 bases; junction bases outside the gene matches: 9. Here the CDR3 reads CASSSQGARGETQYF. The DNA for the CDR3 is TGTGCCAGCAGCTCCCAGGGGGCGCGAGGGGAGACCCAGTACTTC.

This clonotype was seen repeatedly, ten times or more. In DNA form, the CDR3 reads TGCGCCAGCAGCCAAGAGGGTGCTAGCTCTAAAAACATTCAGTACTTC. Translating gives CASSQEGASSKNIQYF. The chain recombines TRBV4-1 with TRBJ2-4, with D perhaps matching TRBD2 (5 bases). CDR3 length equals 16 residues. The V end was cut by 0 bases, the J end by 4 bases, with 13 bases between. In germline, CDR1 is MGHRA, CDR2 YSYEKL.

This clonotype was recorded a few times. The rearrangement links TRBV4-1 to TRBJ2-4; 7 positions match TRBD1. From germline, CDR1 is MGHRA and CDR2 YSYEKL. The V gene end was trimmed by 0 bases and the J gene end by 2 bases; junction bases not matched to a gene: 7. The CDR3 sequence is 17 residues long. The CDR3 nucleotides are TGCGCCAGCAGCCAAGATAGGACAGGCCAGACCAAAAACATTCAGTACTTC. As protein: CASSQDRTGQTKNIQYF.

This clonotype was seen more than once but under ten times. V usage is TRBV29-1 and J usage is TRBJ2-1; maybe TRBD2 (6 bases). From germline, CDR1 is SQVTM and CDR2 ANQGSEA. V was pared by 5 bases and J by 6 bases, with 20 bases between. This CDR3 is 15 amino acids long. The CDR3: CSVSTTSSASNEQFF. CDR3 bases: TGCAGCGTTTCAACGACTAGTTCTGCCTCCAATGAGCAGTTCTTC.

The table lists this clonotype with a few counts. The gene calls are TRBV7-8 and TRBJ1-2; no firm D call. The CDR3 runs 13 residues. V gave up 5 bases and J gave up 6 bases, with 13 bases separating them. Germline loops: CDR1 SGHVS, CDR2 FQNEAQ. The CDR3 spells CASSDRLGDGYTF. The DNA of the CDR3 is TGTGCCAGCAGCGACCGGTTAGGCGATGGCTACACCTTC. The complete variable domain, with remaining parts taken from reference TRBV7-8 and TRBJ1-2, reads GAGVSQSPRYKVAKRGQDVALRCDPISGHVSLFWYQQALGQGPEFLTYFQNEAQLDKSGLPSDRFFAERPEGSVSTLKIQRTQQEDSAVYLCASSDRLGDGYTFGSGTRLTVV.

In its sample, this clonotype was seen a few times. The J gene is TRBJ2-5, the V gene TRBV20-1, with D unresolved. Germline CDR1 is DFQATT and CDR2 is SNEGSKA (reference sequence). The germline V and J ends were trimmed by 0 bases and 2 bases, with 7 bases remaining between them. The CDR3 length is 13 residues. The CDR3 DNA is TGCAGTGCTAGAGATGACAAGCAAGAGACCCAGTACTTC. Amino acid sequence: CSARDDKQETQYF.

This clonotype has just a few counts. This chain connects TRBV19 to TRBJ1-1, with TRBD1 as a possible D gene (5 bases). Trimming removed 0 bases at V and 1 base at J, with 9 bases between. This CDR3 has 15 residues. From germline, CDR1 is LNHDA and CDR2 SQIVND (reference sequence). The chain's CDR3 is CASSIDGAGNTEAFF. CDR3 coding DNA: TGTGCCAGTAGTATAGACGGGGCAGGGAACACTGAAGCTTTCTTT.

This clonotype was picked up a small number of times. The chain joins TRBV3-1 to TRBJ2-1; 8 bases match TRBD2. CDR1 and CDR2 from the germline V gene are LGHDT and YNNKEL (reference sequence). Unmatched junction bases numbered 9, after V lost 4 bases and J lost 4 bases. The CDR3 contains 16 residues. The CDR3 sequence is CASSPLLADKYNEQFF. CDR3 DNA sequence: TGTGCCAGCAGCCCATTACTAGCGGACAAATACAATGAGCAGTTCTTC.

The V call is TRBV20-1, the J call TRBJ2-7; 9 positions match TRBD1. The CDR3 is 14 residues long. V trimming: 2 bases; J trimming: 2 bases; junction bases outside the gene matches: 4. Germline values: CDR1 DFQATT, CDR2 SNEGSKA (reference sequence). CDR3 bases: TGCAGTGCTAGAAACCACAGGGGGCCCTACGAGCAGTACTTC. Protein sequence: CSARNHRGPYEQYF.

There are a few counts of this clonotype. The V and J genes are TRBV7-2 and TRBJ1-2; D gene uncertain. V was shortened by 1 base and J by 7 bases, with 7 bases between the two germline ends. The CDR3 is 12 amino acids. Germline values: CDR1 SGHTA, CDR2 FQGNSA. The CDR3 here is CASSLDRFGYTF. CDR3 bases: TGTGCCAGCAGCTTAGACCGTTTTGGCTACACCTTC.

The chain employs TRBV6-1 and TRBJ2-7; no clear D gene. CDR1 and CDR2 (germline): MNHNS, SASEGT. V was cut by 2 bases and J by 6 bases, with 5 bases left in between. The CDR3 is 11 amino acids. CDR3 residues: CASSESFEQYF. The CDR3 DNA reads TGTGCCAGCAGTGAATCGTTCGAGCAGTACTTC.

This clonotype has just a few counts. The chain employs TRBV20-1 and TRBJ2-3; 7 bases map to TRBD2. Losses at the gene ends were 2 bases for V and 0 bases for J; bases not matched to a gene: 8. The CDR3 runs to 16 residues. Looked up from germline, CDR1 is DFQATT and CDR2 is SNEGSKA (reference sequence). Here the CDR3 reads CSARSGGPTSTDTQYF. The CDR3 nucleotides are TGCAGTGCTAGATCGGGGGGTCCGACTAGCACAGATACGCAGTATTTT.

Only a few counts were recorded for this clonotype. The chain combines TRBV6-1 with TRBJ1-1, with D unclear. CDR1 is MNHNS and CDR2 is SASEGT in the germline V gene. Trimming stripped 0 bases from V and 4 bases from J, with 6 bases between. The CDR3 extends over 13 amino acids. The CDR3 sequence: CASSEAVGTEAFF. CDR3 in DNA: TGTGCCAGCAGTGAAGCGGTAGGCACTGAAGCTTTCTTT.

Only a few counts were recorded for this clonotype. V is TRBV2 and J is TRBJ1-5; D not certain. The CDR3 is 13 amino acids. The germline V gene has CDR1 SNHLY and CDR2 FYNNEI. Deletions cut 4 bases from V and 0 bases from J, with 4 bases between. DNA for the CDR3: TGTGCCAGCAGTGGTAATAGCAATCAGCCCCAGCATTTT. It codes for CASSGNSNQPQHF.

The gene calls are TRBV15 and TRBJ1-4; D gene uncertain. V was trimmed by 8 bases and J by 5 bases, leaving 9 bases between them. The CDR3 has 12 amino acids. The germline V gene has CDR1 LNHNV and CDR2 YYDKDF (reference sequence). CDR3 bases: TGTGCCACCCGGTATCCCAATGAAAAACTGTTTTTT. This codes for CATRYPNEKLFF.

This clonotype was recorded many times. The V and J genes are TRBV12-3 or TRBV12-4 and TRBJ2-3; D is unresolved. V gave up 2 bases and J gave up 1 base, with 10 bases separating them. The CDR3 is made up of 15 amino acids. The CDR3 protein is CASSLNGFGTDTQYF. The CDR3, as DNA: TGTGCCAGCAGTTTAAACGGGTTTGGCACAGATACGCAGTATTTT.

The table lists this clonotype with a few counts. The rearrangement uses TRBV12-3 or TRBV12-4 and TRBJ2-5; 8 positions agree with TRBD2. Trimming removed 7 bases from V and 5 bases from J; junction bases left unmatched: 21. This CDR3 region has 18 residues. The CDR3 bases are TGTGCCAGCAACCCAGGTGTTAGCGGGGCCGCCATGGGGGAGACCCAGTACTTC. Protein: CASNPGVSGAAMGETQYF.

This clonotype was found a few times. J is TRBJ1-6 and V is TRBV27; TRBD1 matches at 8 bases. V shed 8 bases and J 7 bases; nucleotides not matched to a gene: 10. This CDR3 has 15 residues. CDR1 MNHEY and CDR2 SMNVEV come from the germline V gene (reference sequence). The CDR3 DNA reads TGTGCCAGCGGCTTACTTGGACAGGGCAATTCACCCCTCCACTTT. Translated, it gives CASGLLGQGNSPLHF.

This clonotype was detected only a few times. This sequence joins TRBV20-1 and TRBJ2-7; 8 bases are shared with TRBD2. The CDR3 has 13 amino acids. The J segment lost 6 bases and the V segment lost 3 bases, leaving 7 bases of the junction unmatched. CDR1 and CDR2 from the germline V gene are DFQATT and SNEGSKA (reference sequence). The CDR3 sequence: CSASGLAGGEQYF. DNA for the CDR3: TGCAGTGCTAGTGGGCTAGCGGGCGGCGAGCAGTACTTC.

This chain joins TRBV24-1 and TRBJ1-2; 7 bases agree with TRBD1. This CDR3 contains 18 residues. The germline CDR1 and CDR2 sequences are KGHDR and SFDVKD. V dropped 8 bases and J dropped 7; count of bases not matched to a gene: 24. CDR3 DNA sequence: TGTGCCACCAAATCGGCCCCCACCGACAGGGAGATAAATTGTGGCTACACCTTC. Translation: CATKSAPTDREINCGYTF.

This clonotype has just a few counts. In DNA form, the CDR3 reads TGTGCCAGCAGTGAACGAGCACTAGCGTACTCCTACAATGAGCAGTTCTTC. This translates into CASSERALAYSYNEQFF. This chain joins TRBV25-1 and TRBJ2-1, with 7 positions matching TRBD2. The ends lost 2 bases at V and 0 bases at J; junction bases unmatched: 7. Germline CDR1 reads MGHDK; CDR2 reads SYGVNS. This CDR3 has 17 residues. Filled out from reference TRBV25-1 and TRBJ2-1, the complete variable domain reads EADIYQTPRYLVIGTGKKITLECSQTMGHDKMYWYQQDPGMELHLIHYSYGVNSTEKGDLSSESTVSRIRTEHFPLTLESARPSHTSQYLCASSERALAYSYNEQFFGPGTRLTVL.

CDR3 nucleotides: TGTGCCAGCAGCAGACCTTACAGGGGAGGCACTGAAGCTTTCTTT. Amino acids: CASSRPYRGGTEAFF. This chain joins TRBV7-2 and TRBJ1-1; 7 positions match TRBD1. The CDR3 runs 15 residues. Germline CDR1 SGHTA, CDR2 FQGNSA. Trimming cost V 5 bases and J 4 bases; bases outside gene matches: 10.

The CDR3 spells CASSPGLAGELFF. The CDR3 DNA sequence: TGTGCCAGCAGCCCCGGACTGGCCGGGGAGCTGTTTTTT. The chain links TRBV7-9 to TRBJ2-2; weak D call: TRBD2 (5 bases). The CDR3 contains 13 residues. Germline loops: CDR1 SEHNR, CDR2 FQNEAQ (reference sequence). With 5 bases removed from V and 6 bases from J, the gap between germline ends came to 10 bases.